Detailed here is one T cell receptor (beta chain). Its cognate antigen is unknown. The data were produced by immunoSEQ multiplex PCR, yet TCRdb's version contains in-frame clones alone and is incomplete. This table holds 800 or so clones, 65% to 85% found once. The germline V gene has CDR1 SQVTM and CDR2 ANQGSEA. This CDR3 has 14 residues. With 7 bases removed from V and 4 bases from J, the gap between germline ends came to 16 bases. Included were adult ileal or ileocolonic Crohn's patients indicated for ileocolonic resection. The entry originates in a study of T cell repertoires in ileal Crohn's disease. Study-wide background: Surgery for a complication: stricturing in 61%, penetrating in about 40%. Study-level findings and limits: Compared with non-smokers, active smokers at surgery showed more clonal expansions. Mucosal expansions were suggested to be mainly CD8 T cells.

This clonotype originated in an adult with Crohn's disease. V and J are TRBV29-1 and TRBJ1-4; D call uncertain. Source material: ileal tissue. This CDR3 reads CSARAAEGNEKLFF. DNA for the CDR3: TGCAGCGCCCGGGCGGCAGAGGGTAATGAAAAACTGTTTTTT. Based on the CDR3 plus reference TRBV29-1 and TRBJ1-4, the full variable domain is SAVISQKPSRDICQRGTSLTIQCQVDSQVTMMFWYRQQPGQSLTLIATANQGSEATYESGFVIDKFPISRPNLTFSTLTVSNMSPEDSSIYLCSARAAEGNEKLFFGSGTQLSVL.